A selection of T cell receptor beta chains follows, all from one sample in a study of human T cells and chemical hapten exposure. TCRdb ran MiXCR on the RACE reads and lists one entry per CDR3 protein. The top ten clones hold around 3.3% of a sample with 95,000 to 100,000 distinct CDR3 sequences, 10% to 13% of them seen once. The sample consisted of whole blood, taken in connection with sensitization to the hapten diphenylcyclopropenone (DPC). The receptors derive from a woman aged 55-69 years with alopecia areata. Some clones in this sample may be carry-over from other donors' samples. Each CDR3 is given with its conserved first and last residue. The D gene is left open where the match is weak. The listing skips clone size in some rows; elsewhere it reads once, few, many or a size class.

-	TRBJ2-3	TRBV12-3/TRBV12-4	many	CASSYSTDTQYF	TGTGCCAGCAGTTACAGCACAGATACGCAGTATTTT
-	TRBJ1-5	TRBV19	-	CASSSHGNQPQHF	TGTGCCAGTAGTAGCCACGGCAATCAGCCCCAGCATTTT
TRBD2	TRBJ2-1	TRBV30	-	CAWSSGTSPLMSSYNEQFF	TGTGCCTGGAGCTCCGGGACTAGCCCCCTTATGAGCTCCTACAATGAGCAGTTCTTC
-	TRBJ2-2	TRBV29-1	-	CSVAPGPNTGELFF	TGCAGCGTGGCCCCGGGACCCAACACCGGGGAGCTGTTTTTT
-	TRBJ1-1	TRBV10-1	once	CASSGRRVVKLFF	TGCGCCAGCAGTGGCCGTCGAGTAGTGAAGCTTTTCTTT
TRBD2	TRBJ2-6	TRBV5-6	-	CASSLAGGQVGTGANVLTF	TGTGCCAGCAGCTTAGCGGGGGGACAAGTCGGAACCGGGGCCAACGTCCTGACTTTC
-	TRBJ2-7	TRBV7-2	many	CASSRAPIDGSYEQYF	TGTGCCAGCAGCAGGGCCCCTATTGACGGGTCCTACGAGCAGTACTTC
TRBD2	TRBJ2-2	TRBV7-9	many	CASSSDGLAWGGELFF	TGTGCCAGCAGCTCCGATGGACTAGCGTGGGGCGGGGAGCTGTTTTTT
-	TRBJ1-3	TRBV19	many	CASDPGAAGNTIYF	TGTGCCAGTGACCCCGGGGCGGCTGGAAACACCATATATTTT
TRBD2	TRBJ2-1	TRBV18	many	CASSPPGLARVGNEQFF	TGTGCCAGCTCACCCCCAGGACTAGCTCGAGTGGGCAATGAGCAGTTCTTC
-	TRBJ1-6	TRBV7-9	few	CASSADSYNSPLHF	TGTGCCAGCAGCGCCGACAGCTATAATTCACCCCTCCACTTT
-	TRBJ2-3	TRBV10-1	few	CASLRTGLGPDTQYF	TGCGCCAGCCTTCGGACGGGACTGGGTCCAGATACGCAGTATTTT
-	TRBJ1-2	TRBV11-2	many	CASSLYRDGYGYTF	TGTGCCAGCAGCCTCTACCGGGACGGCTATGGCTACACCTTC
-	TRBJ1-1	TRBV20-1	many	CSARRQNTEAFF	TGCAGTGCTAGGAGACAGAACACTGAAGCTTTCTTT
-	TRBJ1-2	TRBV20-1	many	CSARVTVAKNGYTF	TGCAGTGCTAGAGTAACGGTGGCTAAAAATGGCTACACCTTC
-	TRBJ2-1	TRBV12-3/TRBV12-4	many	CASSLRQGPYNEQFF	TGTGCCAGCAGTTTGCGGCAGGGCCCCTACAATGAGCAGTTCTTC
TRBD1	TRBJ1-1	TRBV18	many	CASSPLGQGQAFF	TGTGCCAGCTCACCACTTGGACAGGGACAAGCTTTCTTT
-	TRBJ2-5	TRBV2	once	CASSGASSEIQYF	TGTGCCAGCAGTGGGGCTAGCTCTGAGATCCAGTACTTC
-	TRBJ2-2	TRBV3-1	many	CASTNRAANTGELFF	TGTGCCAGCACCAACAGGGCGGCGAACACCGGGGAGCTGTTTTTT
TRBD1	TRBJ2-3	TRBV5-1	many	CASSSRDRGSGDTQYF	TGCGCCAGCAGCTCCCGGGACAGGGGTTCGGGCGATACGCAGTATTTT
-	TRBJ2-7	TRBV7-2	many	CASRRQSSYEQYF	TGTGCCAGCAGAAGACAGAGCTCCTACGAGCAGTACTTC
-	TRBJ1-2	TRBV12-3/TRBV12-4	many	CASSFAGSYGYTF	TGTGCCAGCAGTTTTGCAGGGTCCTATGGCTACACCTTC
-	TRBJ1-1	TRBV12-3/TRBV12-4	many	CASSFYESTEAFF	TGTGCCAGCAGTTTTTACGAGAGCACTGAAGCTTTCTTT
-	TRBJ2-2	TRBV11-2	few	CASSLWQGRTNTGELFF	TGTGCCAGCAGCTTGTGGCAGGGACGGACGAACACCGGGGAGCTGTTTTTT
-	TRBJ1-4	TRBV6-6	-	CASSPGPWSTNEKLFF	TGTGCCAGCAGCCCGGGACCGTGGTCAACTAATGAAAAACTGTTTTTT